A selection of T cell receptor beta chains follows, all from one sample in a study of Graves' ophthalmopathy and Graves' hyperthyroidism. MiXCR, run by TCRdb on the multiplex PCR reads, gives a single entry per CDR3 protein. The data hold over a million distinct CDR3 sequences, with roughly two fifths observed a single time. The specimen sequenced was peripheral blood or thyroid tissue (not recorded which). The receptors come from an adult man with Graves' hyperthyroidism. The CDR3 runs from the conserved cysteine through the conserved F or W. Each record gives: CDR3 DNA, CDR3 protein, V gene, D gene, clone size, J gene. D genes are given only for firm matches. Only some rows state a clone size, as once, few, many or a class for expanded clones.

TGTGCCAGCAGCGCCAGAACTCAAGAGACCCAGTACTTC	CASSARTQETQYF	TRBV9	-	many	TRBJ2-5
TGCAGTGCTAGGCTGACAGCGGTTGGTGAAAAACTGTTTTTT	CSARLTAVGEKLFF	TRBV20-1	-	many	TRBJ1-4
TGCAGCGTTGAAGGGTATCAGGATCAGCCCCAGCATTTT	CSVEGYQDQPQHF	TRBV29-1	-	-	TRBJ1-5
TGTGCCAGCAGTCTCGACAGGGAATTTAGCAATCAGCCCCAGCATTTT	CASSLDREFSNQPQHF	TRBV2	TRBD1	-	TRBJ1-5
TGTGCCAGTACTACCTCCGAACTATACGAGCAGTACTTC	CASTTSELYEQYF	TRBV6-4	-	few	TRBJ2-7
TGCGCCAGCAGCCAATCACGGGACAGTCTTGGCTACACCTTC	CASSQSRDSLGYTF	TRBV4-3	TRBD1	many	TRBJ1-2
TGCGCCAGAACCCGCCGGGACAGGGTCTGGAGCTATGGCTACACCTTC	CARTRRDRVWSYGYTF	TRBV5-1	TRBD1	-	TRBJ1-2
TGTGCCAGCAGAGACCTAGCGGGGCCGAACACCGGGGAGCTGTTTTTT	CASRDLAGPNTGELFF	TRBV6-6	TRBD2	few	TRBJ2-2
TGTGCCAGCAGCTTTAACGTTGACGATGGCTACACCTTC	CASSFNVDDGYTF	TRBV7-9	-	many	TRBJ1-2
TGCGCCAGCAGTGAGCCGGCAGGGACCGTGGGGTCTGCCTTT	CASSEPAGTVGSAF	TRBV10-2	-	few	TRBJ1-1
TGTGCCATCAGTGAGTCGCTGGAGGAGGGGGGTTATAGCAATCAGCCCCAGCATTTT	CAISESLEEGGYSNQPQHF	TRBV10-3	-	many	TRBJ1-5
TGTGCCATCAGTGATATGGGGGGGGCCCCCCAAGAGACCCAGTACTTC	CAISDMGGAPQETQYF	TRBV10-3	-	many	TRBJ2-5
TGTGCCACCAGTGGAGACTCCGAAGCTTTCTTT	CATSGDSEAFF	TRBV15	-	many	TRBJ1-1
TGTGCCAGCAGTCGGTGGACAGGGCTTCAAGGGACCTCCTACGAGCAGTACTTC	CASSRWTGLQGTSYEQYF	TRBV6-1	TRBD1	-	TRBJ2-7
TGCAGCGTTGAAGGATATGAAGGCTCCTACGAGCAGTACTTC	CSVEGYEGSYEQYF	TRBV29-1	-	many	TRBJ2-7
TGTGCCAGCAGCTCTCTGGTTAGCGGGAGAGGGAGAGAGACCCAGTACTTC	CASSSLVSGRGRETQYF	TRBV14	TRBD2	-	TRBJ2-5
TGTGCCAGCAGCGTTCCTGGATCAACTAATGAAAAACTGTTTTTT	CASSVPGSTNEKLFF	TRBV9	-	many	TRBJ1-4
TGTGCCAGCAGCTTAGTATCTGGGGGCCCCGGCTACGAGCAGTACTTC	CASSLVSGGPGYEQYF	TRBV11-2	-	many	TRBJ2-7
TGTGCCAGCACCCTCCCGGGACAGACGACTAGCGGGAGAGCAGATACGCAGTATTTT	CASTLPGQTTSGRADTQYF	TRBV7-9	TRBD2	-	TRBJ2-3
TGTGCCAGCAGCCAAGCTCCGGGCTACACCTTC	CASSQAPGYTF	TRBV7-2	-	-	TRBJ1-2
TGCAGCGTTCGGGGGGCAGTGATCCCAGAGACCCAGTACTTC	CSVRGAVIPETQYF	TRBV29-1	-	many	TRBJ2-5
TGTGCCAGCACGACAGGGGGCGGAGATGGCTGCACCTTC	CASTTGGGDGCTF	TRBV6-1	TRBD1	-	TRBJ1-2
TGTGCCAGCAGCGTAGATCGAGGGGGTATGAACACTGAAGCTTTCTTT	CASSVDRGGMNTEAFF	TRBV9	-	-	TRBJ1-1
TGTGCCACCAGCAGAGGGGACACTCCCTATGGCTACACCTTC	CATSRGDTPYGYTF	TRBV15	-	many	TRBJ1-2
TGTGCCAGCAGTCGCGGGGGGGAGTTTGAGCAGTTCTTC	CASSRGGEFEQFF	TRBV7-2	TRBD2	-	TRBJ2-1
TGTGCCAGCAGTTTAGGGCGGGAGGGCCGCGGGGAGCTGTTTTTT	CASSLGREGRGELFF	TRBV28	TRBD2	-	TRBJ2-2
TGTGCCAGCAGCCCCAGGGCCAGGGGCCATGCCTACGAGCAGTACTTC	CASSPRARGHAYEQYF	TRBV11-2	-	-	TRBJ2-7
TGTGCCAGCAGCTTATGGGGACAGGGTGACCACGAGCAGTACTTC	CASSLWGQGDHEQYF	TRBV11-2	TRBD1	once	TRBJ2-7
TGCAGTGCTAGATTCCGATCCTACGAGCAGTACTTC	CSARFRSYEQYF	TRBV20-1	-	many	TRBJ2-7
TGTGCCAGCAGCATTCAGGACAGCCCCTACGAGCAGTACTTC	CASSIQDSPYEQYF	TRBV28	-	-	TRBJ2-7
TGTGCCAGCAGCTTAGTCGGGCAACAGGAGCAGTTCTTC	CASSLVGQQEQFF	TRBV7-9	-	-	TRBJ2-1
TGTGCCAGCTCACCGCCGGGCAGGGGGCTATACGAGCAGTACTTC	CASSPPGRGLYEQYF	TRBV18	TRBD1	-	TRBJ2-7
TGTGCCAGCAGCTTAGACGTCGGGGATAATTCACCCCTCCACTTT	CASSLDVGDNSPLHF	TRBV7-9	-	-	TRBJ1-6
TGTGCCAGTCACAGGGGGGGAGAGCAGTACTTC	CASHRGGEQYF	TRBV5-5	-	many	TRBJ2-7
TGTGCCAGCAGCCCTACGGGAGCGGCTGGGAGAGAGCAGTACTTC	CASSPTGAAGREQYF	TRBV7-3	-	many	TRBJ2-7
TGTGCCAACAAAGGTTCGGCGGGAGGGGGCGAAGGAGCTTTCTTT	CANKGSAGGGEGAFF	TRBV7-9	TRBD1	-	TRBJ1-1
TGCGCCAGCAGGAAGGGACAGAGCACCGGGGAGCTGTTTTTT	CASRKGQSTGELFF	TRBV10-2	TRBD1	many	TRBJ2-2
TGCAGTGCTAGACGAGCGGGGGACACTGAAGCTTTCTTT	CSARRAGDTEAFF	TRBV20-1	-	-	TRBJ1-1
TGTGCCAGCAGGAGCACGGGCGGGGAGCCCCAGCATTTT	CASRSTGGEPQHF	TRBV7-9	-	-	TRBJ1-5
TGTGCCAGCAGCCACAATGGAGGGGACTATGGCTACACCTTC	CASSHNGGDYGYTF	TRBV7-9	-	few	TRBJ1-2
TGTGCCAGCCAAGGGACAGGAACGTCCTACGAGCAGTACTTC	CASQGTGTSYEQYF	TRBV12-3/TRBV12-4	TRBD1	-	TRBJ2-7
TGCGCCAGCAGCTTGGGCTTGACAGTACAAGAGACCCAGTACTTC	CASSLGLTVQETQYF	TRBV5-1	-	few	TRBJ2-5
TGTGCCAGCAGTCCTCAGGGGGGCGGAGGTTCACCCCTCCACTTT	CASSPQGGGGSPLHF	TRBV2	TRBD1	-	TRBJ1-6
TGTGCCAGCAAACGGGACCCCAATCAGCCCCAGCATTTT	CASKRDPNQPQHF	TRBV6-2/TRBV6-3	-	few	TRBJ1-5
TGCGCCAGCAGCTTGGCCCCGGGACAGAACACCGGGGAGCTGTTTTTT	CASSLAPGQNTGELFF	TRBV5-1	-	few	TRBJ2-2
TGTGCCAGCAGCTTGGCTGACTCGAGAGTCTACACCTTC	CASSLADSRVYTF	TRBV7-9	-	many	TRBJ1-2
TGTGCCAGCAGTTTTCGGGCAGGGGGCAACGATGAAGCTTTCTTT	CASSFRAGGNDEAFF	TRBV12-3/TRBV12-4	TRBD1	once	TRBJ1-1
TGTGCCACCAGCAGAGAGGGGGGGCTAGGGGGCTACACCTTC	CATSREGGLGGYTF	TRBV15	-	few	TRBJ1-2
TGTGCCAGCACCCCGACAGGGGCAAGCAATCAGCCCCAGCATTTT	CASTPTGASNQPQHF	TRBV6-2/TRBV6-3	TRBD1	many	TRBJ1-5
TGCGCCAGCACCCCCCTAGTAGGAAGCACCGGGGAGCTGTTTTTT	CASTPLVGSTGELFF	TRBV25-1	-	once	TRBJ2-2
TGTGCCAGCAGCGTAGGCGGGGGGGTATACGAGCAGTACTTC	CASSVGGGVYEQYF	TRBV7-8	TRBD2	once	TRBJ2-7
TGTGCCACGAGAGGGGGGACTCCGGAGCGGGACTTCCAAGAGACCCAGTACTTC	CATRGGTPERDFQETQYF	TRBV10-3	-	-	TRBJ2-5